This TCR beta chain was captured in a study of T cells expressing NK-cell markers. Across the study: TCR beta repertoires came from sorted CD3+CD56+NKG2C+, CD3+CD56+NKG2C- and CD3+CD56-NKG2C+ T cells.

The CDR3 runs 13 residues. Germline values: CDR1 SEHNR, CDR2 FQNEAQ (reference sequence). TCRdb processed the 5' RACE reads again and assigns one entry to each CDR3 protein, with no DNA. The sample table includes around 470,000 distinct CDR3 sequences. The specimen sequenced was blood T cells: a sorted CD56 or NKG2C T cell subset, CD4+ or CD8+ T cells, or bulk PBMC T cells (not recorded which). The TCR comes from a woman between 50 and 59 years old in good health. The V and J genes are TRBV7-9 and TRBJ1-1. CDR3 residues: CASSALSNTEAFF.